These T cell receptor beta chains were read from a single sample in a study of cytomegalovirus exposure and HLA in healthy donors. The protocol was immunoSEQ multiplex PCR, while the TCRdb copy is restricted to in-frame clones and leaves out a portion. The table shows about 190,000 clones, with about four fifths occurring only once. The material sequenced was PBMCs. The receptors shown here come from a woman aged 45-65 years in good health and CMV-seropositive. CDR3s include the opening cysteine and the closing phenylalanine or tryptophan. A D gene is named only where the DNA matches it firmly. Clone size, where shown, is once, few, many, or a class for clones that have expanded.

TGTGCCAGTACCCCCCGACAGGGAGTCTACAATGAGCAGTTCTTC CASTPRQGVYNEQFF TRBJ2-1 TRBD1 15 TRBV19 once
TGTGCCAGCAGCTTCATACCCGGGACAGGGACCGGGGAGCTGTTTTTT CASSFIPGTGTGELFF TRBJ2-2 TRBD1 16 TRBV7-9 NA
TGTGCCAGCAGTGCTCTCCAACCGGGACAGTGGGGAAATCAGCCCCAGCATTTT CASSALQPGQWGNQPQHF TRBJ1-5 TRBD1 18 TRBV6-1 NA
TGCGCCAGCAGCCAAGGGTCAGGGTTGGATGCTAGACTGTTTTTT CASSQGSGLDARLFF TRBJ1-4 NA 15 TRBV4-3 NA
TGTGCCAGCAGTGATACCGGGACAGGGGGCGGTGGGACTGAAGCTTTCTTT CASSDTGTGGGGTEAFF TRBJ1-1 TRBD1 17 TRBV13 NA
TGTGCCAGCAGCTTGTTAGGGGGTGAAGCTTTCTTT CASSLLGGEAFF TRBJ1-1 NA 12 TRBV5-4 once
TGTGCCAGCAGCTTACAGGGGCGTCGAGAAAAACTGTTTTTT CASSLQGRREKLFF TRBJ1-4 NA 14 TRBV11-2 NA
TGTGCCAGCAGCTATGACCGGACAGCAGATACGCAGTATTTT CASSYDRTADTQYF TRBJ2-3 NA 14 TRBV7-2 NA
TGCGCCAGCAGCTTGAGGGACAGTGATGAAAAACTGTTTTTT CASSLRDSDEKLFF TRBJ1-4 TRBD1 14 TRBV5-1 once
TGTGCCAGTAGTATAGCGAAGGAGGCCTATTACAAACACATTCAGTACTTC CASSIAKEAYYKHIQYF TRBJ2-4 NA 17 TRBV19 NA
TGTGCCAGCAGTGATAGACAGGTTGGGAATGAAAAACTGTTTTTT CASSDRQVGNEKLFF TRBJ1-4 NA 15 TRBV28 NA
TGTGCCAGCAGAGGACAGGCACCCTACAATGAGCAGTTCTTC CASRGQAPYNEQFF TRBJ2-1 TRBD1 14 TRBV28 NA
TGCGCCAGCAGCACTAGCGGGCTCACCCCCTACGAGCAGTACTTC CASSTSGLTPYEQYF TRBJ2-7 TRBD2 15 TRBV4-1 NA
TGTGCCAGCAGCCCTCCGGGACAGGGGTCTTACGAGCAGTACTTC CASSPPGQGSYEQYF TRBJ2-7 TRBD1 15 TRBV7-9 NA
TGTGCCAGCAGCCCGGGACAGAGCACAGATACGCAGTATTTT CASSPGQSTDTQYF TRBJ2-3 TRBD1 14 TRBV7-9 once
TGCGCCAGCAATGTGCAGGGAGGACACTATGGCTACACCTTC CASNVQGGHYGYTF TRBJ1-2 NA 14 TRBV4-1 once
TGTGCCACCCTAACTAGCGATGAGACCCAGTACTTC CATLTSDETQYF TRBJ2-5 TRBD2 12 TRBV28 NA
TGTGCCAGCAGTAACTCAAGGGGCCTCAGCAATCAGCCCCAGCATTTT CASSNSRGLSNQPQHF TRBJ1-5 NA 16 TRBV21-1 NA
TGCGCCAGCAGTCTACAGGGGGAAGGTAATTCACCCCTCCACTTT CASSLQGEGNSPLHF TRBJ1-6 TRBD1 15 TRBV5-1 NA
TGTGCCAGCAGCTACACAGGGTTCGAAAAACTGTTTTTT CASSYTGFEKLFF TRBJ1-4 NA 13 TRBV7-9 few
TGTGCCAGCAGTTTCAGGGTCTCCTACGAGCAGTACTTC CASSFRVSYEQYF TRBJ2-7 NA 13 TRBV27 NA
TGTGCCAGCAGCTTACTGTGGACAGTGAACACCGGGGAGCTGTTTTTT CASSLLWTVNTGELFF TRBJ2-2 NA 16 TRBV7-9 NA
TGCGCCAGCAGCTTTGCTCCAAGCGGGGGGGCCGGCCACAATGAGCAGTTCTTC CASSFAPSGGAGHNEQFF TRBJ2-1 TRBD2 18 TRBV5-1 NA
TGTGCCAGCAGCCGGACTAGCGGGGGCTACGAGCAGTACTTC CASSRTSGGYEQYF TRBJ2-7 TRBD2 14 TRBV6-5 NA
TGTGCCAGCAGGGGACTAGCGGGGCGAGAGACCCAGTACTTC CASRGLAGRETQYF TRBJ2-5 TRBD2 14 TRBV6-1 NA
TGCAGTGCCGCCCGATCGGAGGGGGCGTTCTTC CSAARSEGAFF TRBJ2-1 NA 11 TRBV20-1 few
TGTGCCAGCAGCTCCCCGACTGCAGGGGGAACGGAGACCCAGTACTTC CASSSPTAGGTETQYF TRBJ2-5 TRBD1 16 TRBV7-3 NA
TGTGCCAGCAGTGAAGGGGGGGTATATCAGCCCCAGCATTTT CASSEGGVYQPQHF TRBJ1-5 NA 14 TRBV6-1 few
TGTGCCAGCACCGTGGGACATCAAGTGAATCAGCCCCAGCATTTT CASTVGHQVNQPQHF TRBJ1-5 NA 15 TRBV5-5 few
TGTGCCAGTCGCAAGACAGGCACTAATGAAAAACTGTTTTTT CASRKTGTNEKLFF TRBJ1-4 NA 14 TRBV19 few
TGTGCCAGCAGTAGAACAGGGGCCTACGAGCAGTACTTC CASSRTGAYEQYF TRBJ2-7 TRBD1 13 TRBV6-5 NA
TGTGCCAGCAGCCAAGGGAGGAAAAATGAAAAACTGTTTTTT CASSQGRKNEKLFF TRBJ1-4 NA 14 TRBV5-6 NA
TGTGCCACCAGTTTGAGCGGGGGGGTCTACGAGCAGTACTTC CATSLSGGVYEQYF TRBJ2-7 TRBD2 14 TRBV15 NA
TGCACCAGCAGCCATGAGCCCGATCGTATGAGCTCCTATAATTCACCCCTCCACTTT CTSSHEPDRMSSYNSPLHF TRBJ1-6 NA 19 TRBV4-1 NA
TGTGCCAGTCGACACAGGGGAGAAGACTATGGCTACACCTTC CASRHRGEDYGYTF TRBJ1-2 TRBD1 14 TRBV19 NA
TGTGCCAGTAGTGCCGGACAGAGAGGGAACACTGAAGCTTTCTTT CASSAGQRGNTEAFF TRBJ1-1 NA 15 TRBV19 NA
TGCGCCAGCAGCTTGGCTTGGGGGGGGGCTTACAATGAGCAGTTCTTC CASSLAWGGAYNEQFF TRBJ2-1 NA 16 TRBV5-1 NA
TGTGCCAGTAGTATGAGGACAGATACAAGAGAGGCCCAGTACTTC CASSMRTDTREAQYF TRBJ2-5 NA 15 TRBV19 NA
TGTGCCAGCAGTTTTCAGGGAAGTAGGGTGGATGAGCAGTTCTTC CASSFQGSRVDEQFF TRBJ2-1 NA 15 TRBV27 NA
TGCGCCAGCAGCTTGGGTGGGGGGGCCCCAGATACGCAGTATTTT CASSLGGGAPDTQYF TRBJ2-3 NA 15 TRBV5-1 NA
TGTGCCAGTAGTAAACAGGCAGGGGACTCTGGGGCCAACGTCCTGACTTTC CASSKQAGDSGANVLTF TRBJ2-6 NA 17 TRBV19 few
TGTGCCAGCAGTTACAGGAGACGCCTAGAGACCCAGTACTTC CASSYRRRLETQYF TRBJ2-5 NA 14 TRBV10-3 NA
TGCGCCAGCGCCGGGACAGGTCTTAGTCTCTATGGCTACACCTTC CASAGTGLSLYGYTF TRBJ1-2 TRBD1 15 TRBV4-1 once
TGTGCCATCGGCCGCACAGATACGCAGTATTTT CAIGRTDTQYF TRBJ2-3 NA 11 TRBV10-3 NA
TGTGCCAGCGCGGGGGGGCCTGGAGAGCAGTACTTC CASAGGPGEQYF TRBJ2-7 TRBD2 12 TRBV7-9 NA
TGCAGCGTCGCAGGACAACAACAAGAGACCCAGTACTTC CSVAGQQQETQYF TRBJ2-5 NA 13 TRBV29-1 NA
TGTGCCAGCAGCGCGCGTAAGACCTCGGGGTATAACACAGATACGCAGTATTTT CASSARKTSGYNTDTQYF TRBJ2-3 NA 18 TRBV5-5 NA
TGTGCCAGTTCCAGTAGGGACAACTCTGGAAACACCATATATTTT CASSSRDNSGNTIYF TRBJ1-3 NA 15 TRBV19 NA
TGTGCCAGCAGCTCCCAGACAGGGATCGGGGTGAACACTGAAGCTTTCTTT CASSSQTGIGVNTEAFF TRBJ1-1 TRBD1 17 TRBV5-8 NA
TGTGCCAGCAGCCGTGACAGGGGTGGGGGAGAGACCCAGTACTTC CASSRDRGGGETQYF TRBJ2-5 TRBD1 15 TRBV7-2 NA
TGTGCCAGCAGCGAGGACAGGGGGGAGCAGTTCTTC CASSEDRGEQFF TRBJ2-1 TRBD1 12 TRBV7-9 NA
TGCGCCAGCAGCCCAGGACAGGTGGGTGGAGGCAACTATGGCTACACCTTC CASSPGQVGGGNYGYTF TRBJ1-2 TRBD1 17 TRBV5-1 NA
TGTGCCAGCAGTGATCAACTGATCCCCACCGGGGAGCTGTTTTTT CASSDQLIPTGELFF TRBJ2-2 NA 15 TRBV2 NA
TGTGCCAGCAGCTTAGCGGGGGGGCCCTATGAGCAGTTCTTC CASSLAGGPYEQFF TRBJ2-1 TRBD2 14 TRBV11-2 few